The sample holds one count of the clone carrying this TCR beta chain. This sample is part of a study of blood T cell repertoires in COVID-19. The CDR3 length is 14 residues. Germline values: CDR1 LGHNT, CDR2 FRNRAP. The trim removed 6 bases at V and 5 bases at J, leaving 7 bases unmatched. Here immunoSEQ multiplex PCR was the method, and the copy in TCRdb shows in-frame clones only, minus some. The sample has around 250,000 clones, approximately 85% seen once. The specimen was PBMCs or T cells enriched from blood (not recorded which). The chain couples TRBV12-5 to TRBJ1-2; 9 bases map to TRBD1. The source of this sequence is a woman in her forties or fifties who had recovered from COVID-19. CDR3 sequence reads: CASGTRTGAYGYTF. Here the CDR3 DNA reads TGTGCTAGTGGAACCCGGACAGGGGCTTATGGCTACACCTTC.